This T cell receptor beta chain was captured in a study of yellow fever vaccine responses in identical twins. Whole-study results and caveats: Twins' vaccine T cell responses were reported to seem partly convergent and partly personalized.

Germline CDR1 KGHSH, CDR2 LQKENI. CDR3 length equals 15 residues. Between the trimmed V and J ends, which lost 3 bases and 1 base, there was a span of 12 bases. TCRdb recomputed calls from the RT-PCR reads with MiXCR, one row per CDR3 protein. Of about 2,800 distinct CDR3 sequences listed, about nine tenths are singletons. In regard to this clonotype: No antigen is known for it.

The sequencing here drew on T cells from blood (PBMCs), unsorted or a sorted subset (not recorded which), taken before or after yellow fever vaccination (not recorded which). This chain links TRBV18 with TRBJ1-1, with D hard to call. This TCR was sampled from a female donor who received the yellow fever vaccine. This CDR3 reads CASSPPGPTNTEAFF. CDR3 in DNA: TGTGCCAGCTCACCCCCAGGACCAACGAACACTGAAGCTTTCTTT.